Presented here are 11 T cell receptor beta chains from one specimen sequenced in a study of T-cell memory formation after mild COVID-19. Via MiXCR, TCRdb re-called the 5' RACE reads, giving one row per CDR3 protein. Here the sample spans around 440,000 distinct CDR3 sequences, around a sixth being singletons. Specimen: PBMCs or a T cell subset sorted from them (not recorded which). These receptors were obtained from an adult woman who had mild COVID-19 (a few samples of this study predate the infection). Cell type and time point are not known.

As to this clonotype: At one of its ends the junction is not consistent with the germline gene, which may arise from a read error. The chain carries TRBV20-1 and TRBJ1-2, with TRBD1 matching 9 bases. This CDR3 has 14 residues. Germline values: CDR1 DFQATT, CDR2 SNEGSKA (reference sequence). The CDR3 loop reads CSAPGTGSYYDYTF. CDR3 in DNA: TGCAGTGCTCCCGGGACAGGGTCCTACTATGACTACACCTTC.

This clonotype was seen a few times. This sequence joins TRBV7-9 and TRBJ2-3; TRBD1 matches at 10 bases. CDR3 length: 17 amino acids. The V segment lost 5 bases and the J segment 4 bases; nucleotides outside the gene matches: 12. Germline CDR1 is SEHNR and CDR2 is FQNEAQ (reference sequence). The CDR3 DNA is TGTGCCAGCAGCCGTCAGGGGACAGGGGACTTGGCAGATACGCAGTATTTT. Protein: CASSRQGTGDLADTQYF.

On this clonotype: One end of the junction fails to match germline, which may point to a read error. The chain links TRBV20-1 to TRBJ1-6; TRBD1 agrees at 9 bases. This CDR3 is built from 15 residues. Germline lookup yields CDR1 DFQATT and CDR2 SNEGSKA (reference sequence). CDR3: CSATPGQGYNSPLHF. For the CDR3, the DNA is TGCAGCGCTACCCCCGGACAGGGGTATAATTCACCCCTCCACTTT.

This clonotype was detected only a few times. The V call is TRBV5-1, the J call TRBJ1-1; the D gene is possibly TRBD1 (5 bases). V was trimmed by 4 bases and J by 3 bases, leaving 16 bases between them. The CDR3 is made up of 15 amino acids. Germline CDR1 SGHRS, CDR2 YFSETQ. The CDR3 sequence is CASSPMGARDTEAFF. CDR3 sequence (DNA): TGCGCCAGCAGCCCCATGGGTGCCAGGGACACTGAAGCTTTCTTT.

In this sample, this clonotype turned up a few times. The chain links TRBV12-3 or TRBV12-4 to TRBJ2-5; TRBD2 matches at 11 bases. V gave up 2 bases and J gave up 4 bases; unmatched junction bases: 9. The length of the CDR3 is 17 residues. CDR3 amino acids: CASSLPYSGGGRETQYF. CDR3 sequence (DNA): TGTGCCAGCAGTTTACCCTATAGCGGGGGGGGACGAGAGACCCAGTACTTC.

V and J are TRBV14 and TRBJ2-3; a weak D match, TRBD2 (6 bases). The ends were cut back, 4 bases at V and 8 bases at J, with 13 bases in the middle. The CDR3 extends over 13 amino acids. Germline values: CDR1 SGHDN, CDR2 FVKESK. CDR3 nucleotide sequence: TGTGCCAGCAGCCTCCATCCCGGGGGTACGCAGTATTTT. Protein sequence: CASSLHPGGTQYF.

This clonotype was counted between two and nine times. The J gene is TRBJ2-7, the V gene TRBV29-1; maybe TRBD1 (6 bases). Between the trimmed V and J ends, which lost 6 bases and 3 bases, there was a span of 15 bases. The CDR3 is made up of 13 amino acids. Germline V gives CDR1 SQVTM, CDR2 ANQGSEA. The CDR3 DNA follows: TGCAGCGTAAGGACAGCCTTTAACTACGAGCAGTACTTC. It yields the protein CSVRTAFNYEQYF.

A few counts support this clonotype. The chain joins TRBV7-2 to TRBJ2-3, with D tentatively TRBD2 (6 bases). The CDR3 spans 13 residues. Germline loops: CDR1 SGHTA, CDR2 FQGNSA. V was trimmed by 6 bases and J by 6 bases, leaving 13 bases between them. This CDR3 reads CASSPRAGDTQYF. The CDR3 nucleotides are TGTGCCAGCAGTCCTAGGGCGGGGGATACGCAGTATTTT.

The chain links TRBV20-1 to TRBJ2-1; D tentatively fits TRBD1 or TRBD2 (5 bases each). V lost 5 bases, J lost 4 bases, and 12 bases lay in between. In germline, CDR1 is DFQATT, CDR2 SNEGSKA (reference sequence). The CDR3 contains 13 residues. The CDR3 region is CSAGGLGYNEQFF. DNA of the CDR3: TGCAGTGCTGGGGGATTGGGATACAATGAGCAGTTCTTC.

The chain employs TRBV28 and TRBJ1-1, with 7 bases matching TRBD1. CDR1 and CDR2 from the germline V gene are MDHEN and SYDVKM. V shed 7 bases and J 7 bases; nucleotides not matched to a gene: 6. The CDR3 extends over 12 amino acids. DNA for the CDR3: TGTGCCAGCAAAAAAAGGGGGCATGAAGCTTTCTTT. This sequence encodes CASKKRGHEAFF.

The chain recombines TRBV7-6 with TRBJ2-7; 9 bases map to TRBD1. V was clipped by 5 bases and J by 5 bases; unmatched bases: 4. The CDR3 sequence is 13 residues long. Germline V gene lookup returns CDR1 SGHVS and CDR2 FNYEAQ. CDR3 protein: CASSATGGNEQYF. The CDR3 DNA reads TGTGCCAGCAGCGCTACAGGGGGCAACGAGCAGTACTTC.